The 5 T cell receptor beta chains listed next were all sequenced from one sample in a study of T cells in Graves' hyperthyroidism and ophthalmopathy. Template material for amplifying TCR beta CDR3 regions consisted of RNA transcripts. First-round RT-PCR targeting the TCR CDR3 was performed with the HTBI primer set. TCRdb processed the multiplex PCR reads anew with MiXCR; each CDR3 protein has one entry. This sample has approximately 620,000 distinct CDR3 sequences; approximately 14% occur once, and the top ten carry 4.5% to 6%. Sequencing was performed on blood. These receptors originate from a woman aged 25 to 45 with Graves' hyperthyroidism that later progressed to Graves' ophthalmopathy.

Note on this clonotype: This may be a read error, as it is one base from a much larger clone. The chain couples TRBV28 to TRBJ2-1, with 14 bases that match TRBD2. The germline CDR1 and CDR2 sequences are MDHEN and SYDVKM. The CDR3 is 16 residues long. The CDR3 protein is CAGSPGLAGAMYEQFF. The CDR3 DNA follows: TGTGCCGGCAGTCCGGGACTAGCGGGAGCTATGTATGAGCAGTTCTTC.

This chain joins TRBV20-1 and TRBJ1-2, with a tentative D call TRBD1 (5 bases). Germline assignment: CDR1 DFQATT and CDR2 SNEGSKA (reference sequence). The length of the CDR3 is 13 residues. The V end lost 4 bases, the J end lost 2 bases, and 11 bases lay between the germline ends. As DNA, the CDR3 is TGCAGTGCTACCCGGGAGGGGAACTATGGCTACACCTTC. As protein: CSATREGNYGYTF.

The CDR3, as DNA: TGCAGTGCTAGAGGGCCGGGACTAGCGGAGTACAATGAGCAGTTCTTC. Protein sequence: CSARGPGLAEYNEQFF. The J gene is TRBJ2-1, the V gene TRBV20-1, with 11 bases lining up with TRBD2. The germline V gene encodes CDR1 DFQATT and CDR2 SNEGSKA (reference sequence). Trimming took 1 base from V and 4 from J; bases not matched to a gene: 6. The CDR3 is 16 residues long.

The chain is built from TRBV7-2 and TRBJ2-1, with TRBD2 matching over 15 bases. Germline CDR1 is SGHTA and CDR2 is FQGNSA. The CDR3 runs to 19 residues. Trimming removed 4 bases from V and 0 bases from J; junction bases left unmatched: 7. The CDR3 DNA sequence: TGTGCCAGCAGCTGGACTAGCGGGAGGGAATTTAGCTCCTACAATGAGCAGTTCTTC. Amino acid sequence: CASSWTSGREFSSYNEQFF.

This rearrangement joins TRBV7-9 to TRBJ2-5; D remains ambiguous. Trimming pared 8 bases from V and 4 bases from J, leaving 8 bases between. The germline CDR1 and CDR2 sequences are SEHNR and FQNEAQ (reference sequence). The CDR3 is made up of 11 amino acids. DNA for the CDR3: TGTGCCAGCGCCCTCCGAGAGACCCAGTACTTC. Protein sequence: CASALRETQYF.